A single sample gave rise to the 20 T cell receptor beta chains below, sequenced in a study of blood T cells in healthy people across ages. A second PCR, run for roughly 6 to 11 cycles, used a sample-barcoded 5' primer plus a J-beta primer mix. MiXCR, run by TCRdb on the 5' RACE reads, gives a single entry per CDR3 protein. The profile shows about 940,000 distinct CDR3 sequences, about 48% of them singletons. Sequencing was done on a sample of blood. The source of these receptors is a man aged 25 to 40 in good health.

The chain uses TRBV4-1 and TRBJ1-2; D might be TRBD1 (5 bases). V shed 4 bases and J shed 8 bases, with 17 bases lying between them. Per the germline V gene, CDR1 is MGHRA and CDR2 is YSYEKL. The CDR3 extends over 14 amino acids. In DNA form, the CDR3 reads TGCGCCAGCAGCCTGCAGGGCGGCGAGGGGGGCTACACCTTC. It yields the protein CASSLQGGEGGYTF.

The V and J genes are TRBV4-1 and TRBJ2-2; no clear D gene. Trimming shortened V by 4 bases and J by 6 bases, and 12 bases separated the two germline ends. The CDR3 has 14 residues. Germline assignment: CDR1 MGHRA and CDR2 YSYEKL. The CDR3 region is CASSLKDSAGELFF. In DNA, the CDR3 is TGCGCCAGCAGCCTGAAGGATTCCGCCGGGGAGCTGTTTTTT.

Turning to this clonotype: A much bigger clone sits one base away, suggesting this may be a read error. This chain links TRBV6-5 with TRBJ2-5; TRBD1 agrees at 7 bases. The closer fit of TRBJ2-7 to the DNA end suggests the J call may be wrong. The CDR3 covers 13 residues. Germline V gives CDR1 MNHEY, CDR2 SVGAGI. The CDR3 spells CASNWDRTCEQYF. The CDR3 nucleotides are TGTGCCAGCAATTGGGACAGAACCTGCGAGCAGTACTTC.

The chain uses TRBV27 and TRBJ2-1; the D gene is possibly TRBD2 (6 bases). Germline V gives CDR1 MNHEY, CDR2 SMNVEV (reference sequence). V lost 2 bases, J lost 7 bases, and 21 bases lay in between. CDR3 length equals 17 residues. CDR3 protein: CASSLARTPLGRNEQFF. The DNA for the CDR3 is TGTGCCAGCAGTTTAGCCCGGACACCTCTAGGGAGGAATGAGCAGTTCTTC.

This clonotype occurred a few times. This chain joins TRBV6-5 and TRBJ2-3; a weak D match, TRBD2 (7 bases). This CDR3 contains 16 residues. With 2 bases removed from V and 0 bases from J, the gap between germline ends came to 12 bases. Looked up from germline, CDR1 is MNHEY and CDR2 is SVGAGI. The CDR3 protein is CASSYGGGLSTDTQYF. CDR3 DNA: TGTGCCAGCAGTTACGGCGGGGGCTTGAGCACAGATACGCAGTATTTT.

This clonotype was seen only a few times. The chain carries TRBV28 and TRBJ2-7; unclear D gene. Germline values: CDR1 MDHEN, CDR2 SYDVKM. This CDR3 contains 13 residues. Trimming removed 6 bases from V and 2 bases from J, with 11 bases in between. The CDR3 region has the DNA TGTGCCAGCAGCCACCAAGGCCCCTACGAGCAGTACTTC. Translating gives CASSHQGPYEQYF.

The V call is TRBV20-1, the J call TRBJ1-4; 9 bases are shared with TRBD1. CDR1 and CDR2 (germline): DFQATT, SNEGSKA (reference sequence). With 6 bases clipped from V and 5 bases from J, the junction kept 7 bases outside the gene matches. This CDR3 has 14 amino acids. The CDR3 DNA follows: TGCAGTGCCCGAGGGACAGGGAGAAATGAAAAACTGTTTTTT. Translation gives CSARGTGRNEKLFF.

This clonotype was counted a few times. The chain links TRBV20-1 to TRBJ2-3; 8 bases align to TRBD1. Germline trimming cut 4 bases from V and 2 bases from J; bases unmatched to any gene: 17. The CDR3 has 18 residues. Per the germline V gene, CDR1 is DFQATT and CDR2 is SNEGSKA (reference sequence). CDR3 nucleotides: TGCAGTGCTACGAGTTGGACAGGGAGAACGACAGACACAGATACGCAGTATTTT. This gives the protein CSATSWTGRTTDTDTQYF.

This rearrangement joins TRBV5-1 to TRBJ2-1; perhaps D is TRBD1 or TRBD2 (5 bases each). CDR3 length: 15 residues. With 4 bases removed from V and 0 bases from J, the gap between germline ends came to 11 bases. Germline CDR1 and CDR2: SGHRS and YFSETQ. CDR3 loop: CASSRRDGSYNEQFF. DNA for the CDR3: TGCGCCAGCAGCCGTCGGGACGGCTCCTACAATGAGCAGTTCTTC.

This clonotype has only a few counts. The chain recombines TRBV20-1 with TRBJ2-1; 11 bases fit TRBD2. Germline-derived CDR1 and CDR2 are DFQATT and SNEGSKA (reference sequence). The CDR3 has 16 residues. Trimming took 3 bases from V and 5 from J; bases not matched to a gene: 9. The CDR3 protein is CSASQFTSGGHNEQFF. CDR3 nucleotides: TGCAGTGCTAGTCAATTTACTAGCGGGGGACACAATGAGCAGTTCTTC.

This clonotype was counted between two and nine times. The chain recombines TRBV7-2 with TRBJ1-2; D gene uncertain. Germline CDR1 reads SGHTA; CDR2 reads FQGNSA. With 0 bases removed from V and 8 bases from J, the gap between germline ends came to 16 bases. The CDR3 is 15 amino acids. The chain's CDR3 is CASSLAIPALGGYTF. In DNA, the CDR3 is TGTGCCAGCAGCTTAGCAATCCCAGCCCTTGGGGGCTACACCTTC.

The chain couples TRBV29-1 to TRBJ2-7; TRBD2 is a possible D gene (6 bases). Germline V CDR1 and CDR2: SQVTM, ANQGSEA. The CDR3 loop spans 12 amino acids. The V and J ends lost 4 bases and 5 bases respectively, with 12 bases between them. CDR3 loop: CSVVGTFNEQYF. DNA for the CDR3: TGCAGCGTTGTTGGGACTTTCAACGAGCAGTACTTC.

The rearrangement joins TRBV11-2 to TRBJ2-3; tentatively, D is TRBD2 (6 bases). Germline V lookup: CDR1 SGHAT, CDR2 FQNNGV. Between the trimmed V and J ends, which lost 5 bases and 2 bases, there was a span of 14 bases. This CDR3 has 15 amino acids. CDR3 nucleotide sequence: TGTGCCAGCAGCCCCGGCAGGGACTTCACAGATACGCAGTATTTT. It specifies CASSPGRDFTDTQYF.

The genes are TRBV7-3 and TRBJ2-5, with 10 bases fitting TRBD2. The CDR3 totals 14 residues. V was pared by 5 bases and J by 11 bases, with 11 bases of the junction left unmatched. Germline V CDR1 and CDR2: SGHTA, FQGTGA. The CDR3 nucleotides read TGTGCCAGCAGCCTTAGCGGGGGGTTGTATGAGCAGTACTTC. Amino acid sequence: CASSLSGGLYEQYF.

This clonotype was picked up many times. The rearrangement links TRBV29-1 to TRBJ2-1; D remains ambiguous. V gave up 4 bases and J gave up 4 bases, with 14 bases separating them. CDR3 length: 14 amino acids. Germline V gene lookup returns CDR1 SQVTM and CDR2 ANQGSEA. The CDR3 reads CSVVLAGRYNEQFF. The CDR3 DNA is TGCAGCGTTGTCCTCGCAGGCAGGTACAATGAGCAGTTCTTC.

The chain carries TRBV7-2 and TRBJ2-7; a possible D gene is TRBD1 (6 bases). Germline CDR1 reads SGHTA; CDR2 reads FQGNSA. The CDR3 spans 19 residues. Between the trimmed V and J ends, which lost 4 bases and 3 bases, there was a span of 28 bases. The DNA of the CDR3 is TGTGCCAGCAGCTCAGAGACAGGCTCGAAGTATACCTCAATCTACGAGCAGTACTTC. It yields the protein CASSSETGSKYTSIYEQYF.

This rearrangement joins TRBV12-3 or TRBV12-4 to TRBJ2-1; tentative D call: TRBD2 (5 bases). V was pared by 6 bases and J by 3 bases, with 15 bases between. There are 15 residues in the CDR3. The DNA for the CDR3 is TGTGCCAGCAGCCCACTAGTGGCCTACTACAATGAGCAGTTCTTC. Amino acid sequence: CASSPLVAYYNEQFF.

A few counts support this clonotype. The chain links TRBV20-1 to TRBJ2-3; the match to TRBD2 covers 13 bases. CDR1 DFQATT and CDR2 SNEGSKA come from the germline V gene (reference sequence). The V segment lost 3 bases and the J segment 0 bases; nucleotides outside the gene matches: 3. This CDR3 has 16 amino acids. The CDR3 sequence: CSARELAGGSTDTQYF. In nucleotides, the CDR3 is TGCAGTGCTAGGGAACTAGCGGGGGGGAGCACAGATACGCAGTATTTT.

This clonotype has just a few counts. A much larger clone differs from this one at a single base, so this may be a read error. This chain uses TRBV15 with TRBJ2-5; perhaps TRBD1 as D (6 bases). Germline CDR1 LNHNV, CDR2 YYDKDF (reference sequence). Between the trimmed V and J ends, which lost 3 bases and 1 base, there was a span of 9 bases. This CDR3 region has 14 residues. This chain's CDR3 is CATSSSDSQETQYF. CDR3 nucleotides: TGTGCCACCAGCAGTTCGGACAGCCAAGAGACCCAGTACTTC.

Note on this clonotype: A much larger clone sits a single nucleotide away, making a read error possible. The chain employs TRBV5-1 and TRBJ2-3; D perhaps matches TRBD1 (5 bases). The germline V gene has CDR1 SGHRS and CDR2 YFSETQ. The CDR3 is made up of 16 amino acids. The CDR3 loop is CASSTDSYFSTDTRYF. The CDR3 DNA is TGCGCCAGCAGCACCGACAGCTACTTTAGCACAGATACGCGGTATTTT.